What follows are 27 T cell receptor beta chains derived from one specimen sequenced in a study of beta chain features in type 1 diabetes. Investigators reverse transcribed all isolated RNA, so they sequenced expressed TCRB transcripts. Produced via immunoSEQ multiplex PCR; TCRdb's table is partial and in-frame only. The sample lists about 240,000 clones, 25% to 35% occurring once. The material sequenced was central memory CD4+ T cells from blood. The source is a young man in good health.

The chain links TRBV18 to TRBJ2-2; possible D gene TRBD1, 6 bases. This CDR3 region has 15 residues. Germline V gene sequence: CDR1 KGHSH, CDR2 LQKENI. Trimming took off 3 bases at V and 5 bases at J, with 13 bases between the two ends. This chain's CDR3 is CASSPNQGFTGELFF. The CDR3 nucleotides read TGTGCCAGCTCACCGAACCAGGGGTTTACCGGGGAGCTGTTTTTT.

This chain connects TRBV30 to TRBJ1-1, with unresolved D. The CDR3 covers 12 residues. V was shortened by 3 bases and J by 3 bases, with 8 bases between the two germline ends. Germline V gene data show CDR1 as GTSNPN and CDR2 as SVGIG (reference sequence). CDR3 amino acids: CAWRGSYTEAFF. As DNA, the CDR3 is TGTGCCTGGAGAGGGTCGTACACTGAAGCTTTCTTT.

This clone came up a few times. This sequence joins TRBV10-3 and TRBJ2-2; 14 bases are shared with TRBD2. Germline CDR1 is ENHRY and CDR2 is SYGVKD. V shed 7 bases, J shed 0 bases, and the junction held 7 bases outside the gene matches. The CDR3 has 18 residues. CDR3 sequence: CAITGLAGGSANTGELFF. In nucleotides, the CDR3 is TGTGCCATCACCGGACTAGCGGGGGGTTCCGCGAACACCGGGGAGCTGTTTTTT.

This clone was seen only a few times. The rearrangement joins TRBV4-2 to TRBJ2-2; possible D gene TRBD1, 5 bases. The ends were cut back, 4 bases at V and 1 base at J, with 7 bases in the middle. In germline, CDR1 is LGHNA, CDR2 YNFKEQ. The CDR3 length is 14 residues. CDR3 region: CASSRDRNTGELFF. DNA for the CDR3: TGTGCCAGCAGCCGAGACAGGAACACCGGGGAGCTGTTTTTT.

The chain couples TRBV6-5 to TRBJ2-7; the D gene is possibly TRBD2 (7 bases). The germline V gene encodes CDR1 MNHEY and CDR2 SVGAGI. The V and J ends lost 6 bases and 6 bases respectively, with 15 bases between them. The CDR3 has 13 amino acids. CDR3 bases: TGTGCCAGCAGAAAAACAGGGAGGGCCGAGCAGTACTTC. It codes for CASRKTGRAEQYF.

The gene calls are TRBV6-1 and TRBJ2-7; TRBD1 might be the D (5 bases). There are 15 residues in the CDR3. Germline V CDR1 and CDR2: MNHNS, SASEGT. V was shortened by 6 bases and J by 3 bases, with 18 bases between the two germline ends. CDR3 bases: TGTGCCAGCAGATCATTACCGCAGGGTTTCTACGAGCAGTACTTC. Its protein is CASRSLPQGFYEQYF.

J is TRBJ2-1 and V is TRBV30; 8 bases are a match to TRBD1. Unmatched junction bases numbered 9, after V lost 3 bases and J lost 8 bases. Per germline, CDR1 GTSNPN and CDR2 SVGIG (reference sequence). The CDR3 spans 14 residues. CDR3 nucleotides: TGTGCCTGGAGAGGGGACAGGATCTCGGATGAGCAGTTCTTC. Protein: CAWRGDRISDEQFF. The entire variable domain, with the rest obtained from reference TRBV30 and TRBJ2-1, is as follows: SQTIHQWPATLVQPVGSPLSLECTVEGTSNPNLYWYRQAAGRGLQLLFYSVGIGQISSEVPQNLSASRPQDRQFILSSKKLLLSDSGFYLCAWRGDRISDEQFFGPGTRLTVL.

The gene calls are TRBV7-6 and TRBJ2-7; D unresolved. Germline values: CDR1 SGHVS, CDR2 FNYEAQ. Between the trimmed V and J ends, which lost 2 bases and 6 bases, there was a span of 14 bases. The CDR3 totals 14 residues. The CDR3 reads CASSLNSQPGEQYF. The CDR3 DNA reads TGTGCCAGCAGCTTAAACAGTCAGCCAGGCGAGCAGTACTTC.

This clone has just a few counts. The chain recombines TRBV7-2 with TRBJ2-7; 12 nucleotides line up with TRBD2. V shed 2 bases, J shed 6 bases, and the junction held 8 bases outside the gene matches. CDR1 and CDR2 from the germline V gene are SGHTA and FQGNSA. The CDR3 sequence is 16 residues long. For the CDR3, the DNA is TGTGCCAGCAGCTTACGGACTAGCGGGGTGTCCGGCGAGCAGTACTTC. Its protein is CASSLRTSGVSGEQYF.

Note on this clone: The same CDR3 is also encoded by other DNA sequences in this sample. The V and J genes are TRBV5-4 and TRBJ2-1, with D uncertain. Germline CDR1 and CDR2: SGHNT and YYREEE (reference sequence). Trimming stripped 4 bases from V and 0 bases from J, with 11 bases between. This CDR3 has 15 residues. This chain's CDR3 is CASSLAGDSYNEQFF. The CDR3 DNA reads as TGTGCCAGCAGCCTGGCCGGAGACTCCTACAATGAGCAGTTCTTC.

The chain is built from TRBV19 and TRBJ2-7; TRBD2 aligns across 7 bases. The CDR3 is 14 amino acids. In germline, CDR1 is LNHDA, CDR2 SQIVND (reference sequence). The V and J ends lost 5 bases and 2 bases, in that order; junction bases with no gene match: 6. The CDR3 nucleotides read TGTGCCAGTAGTGGAAAGCGGGGTACCTACGAGCAGTACTTC. Translated: CASSGKRGTYEQYF. Full variable domain (remainder filled in from reference TRBV19 and TRBJ2-7): DGGITQSPKYLFRKEGQNVTLSCEQNLNHDAMYWYRQDPGQGLRLIYYSQIVNDFQKGDIAEGYSVSREKKESFPLTVTSAQKNPTAFYLCASSGKRGTYEQYFGPGTRLTVT.

This clone has only a few counts. The rearrangement links TRBV7-9 to TRBJ1-2, with D unresolved. This CDR3 contains 13 residues. V shed 6 bases and J shed 8 bases, with 16 bases lying between them. In germline, CDR1 is SEHNR, CDR2 FQNEAQ (reference sequence). Here the CDR3 DNA reads TGTGCCAGCAGTCCCTCGACCAGTGGCGGCTACACCTTC. This encodes CASSPSTSGGYTF.

The DNA of the CDR3 is TGTGCCAGCAGAACCTTGGGGGCCGATACGCAGTATTTT. Its translation is CASRTLGADTQYF. The J gene is TRBJ2-3, the V gene TRBV25-1; D is perhaps TRBD1 (6 bases). The CDR3 totals 13 residues. Germline loops: CDR1 MGHDK, CDR2 SYGVNS. V gave up 6 bases and J gave up 6 bases, with 13 bases separating them.

This clone was recorded a few times. Here the CDR3 reads CASSTLSGGAEAQYF. The CDR3 nucleotides are TGTGCCAGCAGCACCCTAAGCGGGGGGGCCGAGGCCCAGTACTTC. The chain carries TRBV14 and TRBJ2-5; 10 nucleotides line up with TRBD2. The CDR3 contains 15 residues. Germline V gives CDR1 SGHDN, CDR2 FVKESK. Trimming at V came to 5 bases and at J to 9 bases, leaving 12 bases not matched to a gene.

With respect to this clone: This sample also contains other DNA sequences that code for the same CDR3. This chain connects TRBV10-3 to TRBJ2-1; D unresolved. The germline V gene has CDR1 ENHRY and CDR2 SYGVKD. The CDR3 runs to 12 residues. V lost 3 bases, J lost 6 bases, and 6 bases lay in between. CDR3 coding DNA: TGTGCCATCAGTGAAGGGCGCAATGAGCAGTTCTTC. This gives the protein CAISEGRNEQFF.

This clone has only one observation. This rearrangement joins TRBV10-3 to TRBJ2-3; no reliable D call. V shed 4 bases and J shed 5 bases, with 7 bases lying between them. Looked up from germline, CDR1 is ENHRY and CDR2 is SYGVKD. The CDR3 has 12 amino acids. The CDR3, as DNA: TGTGCCATCAGTGGAGTAGGAGATACGCAGTATTTT. Protein: CAISGVGDTQYF.

In this sample, this clone turned up a few times. The V call is TRBV11-2, the J call TRBJ2-7; D unclear. Germline CDR1 is SGHAT and CDR2 is FQNNGV. V was cut by 0 bases and J by 9 bases, with 6 bases left in between. The CDR3 consists of 11 residues. The CDR3 region has the DNA TGTGCCAGCAGCTTAGATTCAGGGCAGTACTTC. Translation: CASSLDSGQYF.

V is TRBV2 and J is TRBJ2-7, with D perhaps assigned TRBD1 or TRBD2 (5 bases each). Germline V CDR1 and CDR2: SNHLY, FYNNEI. Trimming removed 4 bases at V and 3 bases at J, with 13 bases between. CDR3 size: 14 residues. The CDR3 protein is CASSVTGTRYEQYF. The DNA of the CDR3 is TGTGCCAGCAGTGTGACGGGGACCCGCTACGAGCAGTACTTC.

The chain uses TRBV27 and TRBJ2-2, with 7 nucleotides matching TRBD1. V was pared by 6 bases and J by 1 base, with 5 bases of the junction left unmatched. The CDR3 runs to 15 residues. Looked up from germline, CDR1 is MNHEY and CDR2 is SMNVEV (reference sequence). As DNA, the CDR3 is TGTGCCAGCAGCCCCAGGACAGGGAACACCGGGGAGCTGTTTTTT. It yields the protein CASSPRTGNTGELFF.

The chain is built from TRBV9 and TRBJ2-5; weak D call: TRBD1 (5 bases). Germline V gene sequence: CDR1 SGDLS, CDR2 YYNGEE. The length of the CDR3 is 13 residues. Trimming took off 0 bases at V and 5 bases at J, with 8 bases between the two ends. CDR3 region: CASSVEGVETQYF. CDR3 nucleotide sequence: TGTGCCAGCAGCGTAGAAGGGGTCGAGACCCAGTACTTC.

V is TRBV11-2 and J is TRBJ2-3; TRBD2 is a possible D gene (5 bases). CDR3 length: 12 amino acids. Looked up from germline, CDR1 is SGHAT and CDR2 is FQNNGV. The V end was cut by 7 bases, the J end by 4 bases, with 9 bases between. DNA of the CDR3: TGTGCCAGCAAAGGGAGCTCAGATACGCAGTATTTT. Its translation: CASKGSSDTQYF.

This chain connects TRBV18 to TRBJ2-7; 9 nucleotides align to TRBD1. Trimming removed 4 bases from V and 3 bases from J; junction bases left unmatched: 7. Germline V gives CDR1 KGHSH, CDR2 LQKENI. The CDR3 has 15 residues. CDR3 protein: CASSRDRGDLYEQYF. The CDR3 DNA reads TGTGCCAGCTCACGTGACAGGGGGGATCTCTACGAGCAGTACTTC.

V and J are TRBV6-5 and TRBJ1-5; 7 bases map to TRBD1. Unmatched junction bases numbered 6, after V lost 6 bases and J lost 1 base. Germline values: CDR1 MNHEY, CDR2 SVGAGI. The CDR3 sequence is 15 residues long. CDR3 residues: CASRRQGGSNQPQHF. CDR3 nucleotide sequence: TGTGCCAGCAGGCGACAGGGTGGGAGCAATCAGCCCCAGCATTTT.

The J gene is TRBJ1-2, the V gene TRBV2; 9 bases line up with TRBD1. CDR1 is SNHLY, CDR2 FYNNEI, per germline. Losses at the gene ends were 1 base for V and 4 bases for J; bases not matched to a gene: 4. The CDR3 runs to 15 residues. The CDR3 here is CASSEGGTGSYGYTF. For the CDR3, the DNA is TGTGCCAGCAGTGAAGGCGGGACAGGGTCCTATGGCTACACCTTC.

The rearrangement joins TRBV4-2 to TRBJ1-5, with D uncertain. Trimming pared 1 base from V and 0 bases from J, leaving 4 bases between. The CDR3 is made up of 14 amino acids. Germline-derived CDR1 and CDR2 are LGHNA and YNFKEQ. The CDR3, as DNA: TGTGCCAGCAGCCAAGCCAGTAGCAATCAGCCCCAGCATTTT. Translated, it gives CASSQASSNQPQHF.

CDR3 region: CASSASRLAGGNEQFF. The DNA of the CDR3 is TGTGCCAGCAGCGCTAGCAGACTAGCGGGAGGCAATGAGCAGTTCTTC. The chain carries TRBV7-9 and TRBJ2-1; 13 nucleotides agree with TRBD2. The J segment lost 6 bases and the V segment lost 5 bases, leaving 7 bases of the junction unmatched. The CDR3 length is 16 residues. The germline V gene has CDR1 SEHNR and CDR2 FQNEAQ (reference sequence).

Here the CDR3 reads CASSGKGLLAGANVLTF. Written as DNA, the CDR3 is TGTGCCAGCAGTGGTAAGGGGCTACTTGCTGGGGCCAACGTCCTGACTTTC. J is TRBJ2-6 and V is TRBV6-1; weak D call: TRBD1 (5 bases). Trimming shortened V by 4 bases and J by 2 bases, and 15 bases separated the two germline ends. The CDR3 loop spans 17 amino acids. CDR1 and CDR2 from the germline V gene are MNHNS and SASEGT.